A selection of T cell receptor beta chains follows, all from one sample in a study of blood T cells in healthy people across ages. TCRdb itself ran the 5' RACE reads through MiXCR, one entry per CDR3 protein. This table holds about 1.8 million distinct CDR3 sequences, roughly 49% found once. The sequenced sample was blood. These receptors all come from a woman in her 40s in good health. CDR3s include the opening cysteine and the closing phenylalanine or tryptophan. D genes are given only for firm matches. Size is omitted from some rows. Given values are once, few, many or a class for expanded clones.

>.|TRBD1|TRBJ1-4|TRBV2
TGTGCCAGCAGCGGTGAGGGGGCCGGCGGTGAAAAACTGTTTTTT
CASSGEGAGGEKLFF
>.|.|TRBJ2-1|TRBV7-2
TGTGCCAGCAGCCCCCGGGTAACCACCTACAATGAGCAGTTCTTC
CASSPRVTTYNEQFF
>.|.|TRBJ1-2|TRBV6-5
TGTGCCAGCAGTTACTCGAATGAAAGCAGGCCCGGCTACACCTTC
CASSYSNESRPGYTF
>few|.|TRBJ1-2|TRBV6-6
TGTGCCAGCAGTGGGCCGGGGGATGGCTATGGCTACACCTTC
CASSGPGDGYGYTF
>.|.|TRBJ2-3|TRBV6-1
TGTGCCAGCAGTGAAACAGGGACGGTTGATACGCAGTATTTT
CASSETGTVDTQYF
>few|.|TRBJ2-5|TRBV13
TGTGCCAGCAGCCAGTCTAGGACCGCAGGAGCCCAGTACTTC
CASSQSRTAGAQYF
>.|TRBD2|TRBJ2-7|TRBV5-1
TGCGCCAGCAGCTCCCTAGCGGGGGGCACCTTCTACGAGCAGTACTTC
CASSSLAGGTFYEQYF
>.|.|TRBJ2-7|TRBV2
TGTGCCAGCAGTGACGGGACCCCATCCTACGAGCAGTACTTC
CASSDGTPSYEQYF
>few|.|TRBJ2-7|TRBV7-2
TGTGCCAGCAGCTGGCGGGACGGAACCTACGAGCAGTACTTC
CASSWRDGTYEQYF
>.|.|TRBJ2-5|TRBV28
TGTGCCAGCAGTGTACTAGAAACTGGGGAGACCCAGTACTTC
CASSVLETGETQYF
>many|.|TRBJ2-1|TRBV18
TGTGCCAGCAGCCCGTCAGATGAGCAGTTCTTC
CASSPSDEQFF